One sample yielded the 2 T cell receptor beta chains listed below, sequenced in a study of CD8 T cells in ankylosing spondylitis. Study results and caveats: In ankylosing spondylitis blood, a motif of eight highly homologous TCR beta variants appeared characteristic.

No antigen has been identified for these receptors. One entry per CDR3 protein results from TCRdb running MiXCR on the 5' RACE reads. The sample records some 840,000 distinct CDR3 sequences, about 10% being singletons. Source material: blood, either unsorted or a sorted T cell fraction (not recorded which). All receptors derive from a male donor with ankylosing spondylitis.

The sample holds a few counts of this clonotype. The chain links TRBV5-5 to TRBJ2-5, with D possibly being TRBD1 (5 bases). CDR3 length equals 15 residues. Germline-derived CDR1 and CDR2 are SGHKS and YYEKEE (reference sequence). V was clipped by 3 bases and J by 4 bases, with 16 bases between them. The CDR3 nucleotides are TGTGCCAGCAGCTGGGGCCTCCCCGTGGCAGAGACCCAGTACTTC. Its translation: CASSWGLPVAETQYF.

This clonotype appeared a few times. In DNA form, the CDR3 reads TGCGCCAGCAGCTTTCGCGAACGCTCAGGGTCCAATGAGCAGTTCTTC. It yields the protein CASSFRERSGSNEQFF. This sequence joins TRBV5-1 and TRBJ2-1, with D perhaps matching TRBD1 (5 bases). This CDR3 is built from 16 residues. Germline V lookup: CDR1 SGHRS, CDR2 YFSETQ. Trimming cost V 2 bases and J 6 bases, with 18 bases left between them.